The 28 T cell receptor beta chains given below trace back to one sample, sequenced in a study of blood T cells in healthy people across ages (dated by TCRdb to between 2015 and 2016). The library was obtained by 5' RACE. The sample was run on an Illumina HiSeq 2500. The second PCR ran for roughly 7 to 11 cycles and used a J-beta primer mix along with a sample-barcoded 5' primer. In-frame beta chains were kept once TCRdb had trimmed the public reads at Q25 with fastp and called clones with MiXCR. CDR3 protein duplicates are merged, each entry listing the most common genes and DNA. Counted in this sample were almost 800,000 distinct CDR3 sequences; roughly 64% of them appeared once. In total, the top ten clones hold roughly 22% of the sample. The sequencing sample was made of blood. These receptors all stem from a young man in good health.

This chain uses TRBV5-1 with TRBJ2-7, with a tentative D call TRBD1 (6 bases). Per germline, CDR1 SGHRS and CDR2 YFSETQ. The CDR3 is made up of 16 amino acids. V dropped 4 bases and J dropped 1 base, with 18 bases sitting between them. CDR3 DNA sequence: TGCGCCAGCAGCGGAGACAGGTCGGGGTCTTCCTACGAGCAGTACTTC. Its translation: CASSGDRSGSSYEQYF.

The chain employs TRBV6-5 and TRBJ1-5; D gene unclear. The CDR3 sequence is 16 residues long. Deletions cut 0 bases from V and 0 bases from J, with 9 bases between. CDR1 is MNHEY and CDR2 is SVGAGI in the germline V gene. The CDR3 DNA reads as TGTGCCAGCAGTTACTCGGCCGCTTCTAGCAATCAGCCCCAGCATTTT. Translation gives CASSYSAASSNQPQHF.

This rearrangement joins TRBV4-2 to TRBJ2-1; 9 bases map to TRBD2. Germline CDR1 reads LGHNA; CDR2 reads YNFKEQ. J gave up 11 bases and V 0 bases, and 8 bases lay outside the gene matches. The CDR3 sequence is 15 residues long. The CDR3 loop is CASSQEREGPFKQFF. CDR3 nucleotide sequence: TGTGCCAGCAGCCAAGAGCGGGAGGGCCCGTTTAAGCAGTTCTTC.

This clonotype was seen only once. The chain links TRBV5-1 to TRBJ2-7; no clear D gene. Germline CDR1 and CDR2: SGHRS and YFSETQ. V lost 6 bases and J 3 bases, leaving 16 bases between the germline ends. This CDR3 spans 14 amino acids. The CDR3 nucleotides are TGCGCCAGCACCGACTCCAATAGGAACTACGAGCAGTACTTC. Translated, it gives CASTDSNRNYEQYF.

This clonotype was seen a few times. The chain links TRBV18 to TRBJ2-5; TRBD1 matches at 9 bases. The V gene's germline CDR1 is KGHSH and CDR2 LQKENI. The CDR3 is 16 amino acids. The V gene end was trimmed by 2 bases and the J gene end by 0 bases; junction bases not matched to a gene: 4. The CDR3 DNA follows: TGTGCCAGCTCACCAAAACAGGGGGCGGACCAAGAGACCCAGTACTTC. Translating gives CASSPKQGADQETQYF.

This clonotype was seen a handful of times. The CDR3 nucleotides are TGCAGTGCTGTGGGGGGGGCCAGAGAAGAGACCCAGTACTTC. Translation gives CSAVGGAREETQYF. The gene calls are TRBV20-1 and TRBJ2-5, with D perhaps TRBD2 (7 bases). Trimming took off 5 bases at V and 3 bases at J, with 16 bases between the two ends. The CDR3 runs 14 residues. Germline V gives CDR1 DFQATT, CDR2 SNEGSKA (reference sequence).

This clonotype turned up a few times. The chain employs TRBV12-3 or TRBV12-4 and TRBJ1-2, with D possibly matching TRBD1 (6 bases). This CDR3 spans 14 amino acids. V dropped 6 bases and J dropped 3 bases, with 14 bases sitting between them. CDR3 coding DNA: TGTGCCAGCAGCCCAGATACAGGGTACTATGGCTACACCTTC. It encodes CASSPDTGYYGYTF.

The rearrangement uses TRBV20-1 and TRBJ2-5; TRBD2 might be the D (5 bases). Trimming removed 1 base at V and 6 bases at J, with 15 bases between. This CDR3 is 14 amino acids long. Germline V gene lookup returns CDR1 DFQATT and CDR2 SNEGSKA (reference sequence). In DNA form, the CDR3 reads TGCAGTGCTAGAGCGCCATTACTAGGAAAGACCCAGTACTTC. This encodes CSARAPLLGKTQYF.

The chain employs TRBV29-1 and TRBJ2-1, with D perhaps TRBD2 (7 bases). The J call may be mistaken, given a closer DNA end match to TRBJ2-7. The germline V gene encodes CDR1 SQVTM and CDR2 ANQGSEA. The CDR3 totals 16 residues. The CDR3 DNA sequence: TGCAGCGTTGAAGGGGGGCGAACTAGCGCGCACAATGAGCAGTACTTC. It encodes CSVEGGRTSAHNEQYF.

This clonotype has a handful of counts. This chain uses TRBV9 with TRBJ2-6; 8 bases map to TRBD1. Germline CDR1 is SGDLS and CDR2 is YYNGEE. The V gene end was trimmed by 2 bases and the J gene end by 3 bases; junction bases not matched to a gene: 7. The CDR3 length is 17 residues. The CDR3 is CASSVNSGGYGANVLTF. The CDR3 DNA follows: TGTGCCAGCAGCGTCAACTCAGGGGGCTATGGGGCCAACGTCCTGACTTTC.

The genes are TRBV10-2 and TRBJ2-5; tentative D call: TRBD2 (5 bases). The CDR3 has 12 residues. V was shortened by 4 bases and J by 9 bases, with 12 bases between the two germline ends. CDR1 and CDR2 (germline): WSHSY, SAAADI. For the CDR3, the DNA is TGCGCCAGCAGTGGGGTTGGGGAGTCCCAGTACTTC. Its protein is CASSGVGESQYF.

The chain carries TRBV20-1 and TRBJ2-5, with D tentatively TRBD2 (5 bases). The germline V and J ends were trimmed by 6 bases and 3 bases, with 20 bases remaining between them. Germline CDR1 is DFQATT and CDR2 is SNEGSKA (reference sequence). This CDR3 comprises 15 residues. CDR3 protein: CSATSPSGAKETQYF. The CDR3 DNA is TGCAGTGCAACGTCCCCCAGCGGCGCTAAAGAGACCCAGTACTTC.

This clonotype turned up a few times. This chain joins TRBV28 and TRBJ2-7, with 8 bases matching TRBD2. The length of the CDR3 is 14 residues. V dropped 5 bases and J dropped 4; count of bases not matched to a gene: 7. Germline CDR1 and CDR2: MDHEN and SYDVKM. The CDR3 sequence is CASSVSGTLYEQYF. The CDR3 region has the DNA TGTGCCAGCAGTGTTAGCGGGACCCTATACGAGCAGTACTTC.

The chain uses TRBV20-1 and TRBJ1-6; D perhaps matches TRBD1 (6 bases). Germline V gene sequence: CDR1 DFQATT, CDR2 SNEGSKA (reference sequence). V dropped 0 bases and J dropped 9 bases, with 15 bases sitting between them. This CDR3 comprises 15 residues. The CDR3: CSARDHPGVGSPLHF. CDR3 DNA: TGCAGTGCTAGAGATCATCCAGGGGTGGGTTCACCCCTCCACTTT.

The sample holds a few counts of this clonotype. The chain recombines TRBV7-2 with TRBJ2-7; D call uncertain. The CDR3 is 15 amino acids. The V end was cut by 1 base, the J end by 1 base, with 11 bases between. CDR1 SGHTA and CDR2 FQGNSA come from the germline V gene. CDR3 residues: CASSLDLARSYEQYF. Here the CDR3 DNA reads TGTGCCAGCAGCTTAGATCTGGCCCGATCCTACGAGCAGTACTTC.

V gene TRBV3-1 combines with J gene TRBJ2-1, with 9 bases aligning to TRBD2. Trimming cost V 4 bases and J 13 bases; bases outside gene matches: 14. There are 15 residues in the CDR3. The germline V gene encodes CDR1 LGHDT and CDR2 YNNKEL (reference sequence). As DNA, the CDR3 is TGTGCCAGCAGCCCCAGACTAGCGGCAGGAGAGACCCAGTTCTTC. Translating gives CASSPRLAAGETQFF.

The V and J genes are TRBV6-4 and TRBJ2-1, with 9 nucleotides matching TRBD2. Unmatched junction bases numbered 7, after V lost 1 base and J lost 9 bases. The germline V gene encodes CDR1 MRHNA and CDR2 SNTAGT. The CDR3 has 15 amino acids. The DNA for the CDR3 is TGTGCCAGCAGTGACTTAGGCGGGGGGGCCGGTGAGCAGTTCTTC. As protein: CASSDLGGGAGEQFF.

The chain combines TRBV4-3 with TRBJ2-1; 9 bases are shared with TRBD1. The better agreement between TRBJ2-7 and the DNA end casts doubt on the J call. This CDR3 region has 16 residues. Germline CDR1 LGHNA, CDR2 YSLEER. The CDR3 DNA follows: TGCGCCAGCAGTCGTGGGACAGGGTACTCCTACAATGAGCAGTACTTC. This gives the protein CASSRGTGYSYNEQYF.

The CDR3 spells CATQDSLHSYEQYF. In DNA form, the CDR3 reads TGTGCCACCCAGGACAGCCTACATTCCTACGAGCAGTACTTC. The chain joins TRBV28 to TRBJ2-7, with D tentatively TRBD1 (6 bases). Germline CDR1 and CDR2: MDHEN and SYDVKM. The CDR3 has 14 amino acids. Trimming cost V 10 bases and J 1 base, with 17 bases left between them.

The chain carries TRBV11-2 and TRBJ2-1; no reliable D call. Germline V gives CDR1 SGHAT, CDR2 FQNNGV. The CDR3 runs to 14 residues. V was trimmed by 5 bases and J by 2 bases, leaving 10 bases between them. The CDR3 DNA is TGTGCCAGCAGCGGCGGTTGGCCCTACAATGAGCAGTTCTTC. Protein sequence: CASSGGWPYNEQFF.

This clonotype was seen only once. This chain joins TRBV6-1 and TRBJ2-3; 13 nucleotides line up with TRBD2. The V and J ends lost 4 bases and 6 bases, in that order; junction bases with no gene match: 10. Germline V gene data show CDR1 as MNHNS and CDR2 as SASEGT. The CDR3 has 17 amino acids. This chain's CDR3 is CASSGGTSGDLPDTQYF. The CDR3 DNA sequence: TGTGCCAGCAGTGGGGGGACTAGCGGGGACCTCCCGGATACGCAGTATTTT.

The chain joins TRBV21-1 to TRBJ2-4; TRBD1 was called by the table and not checked on the DNA. The J call may be incorrect, as the DNA end agrees better with TRBJ2-7. TRBV21-1 is a pseudogene locus. The CDR3 contains 13 residues. The CDR3 DNA sequence: TGTGCCAGGCGGACAGGACAACGCTACGAGCAGTACTTC. This codes for CARRTGQRYEQYF.

The chain joins TRBV5-8 to TRBJ2-3; possibly TRBD1 or TRBD2 for D (7 bases each). CDR3 size: 15 residues. V was cut by 7 bases and J by 3 bases, with 18 bases left in between. Germline loops: CDR1 SGHTS, CDR2 YDEGEE. The chain's CDR3 is CASFWEGARTDTQYF. In DNA, the CDR3 is TGTGCCAGCTTTTGGGAGGGGGCAAGGACAGATACGCAGTATTTT.

In this sample, this clonotype turned up a few times. The J gene is TRBJ2-5, the V gene TRBV6-2 or TRBV6-3; 8 nucleotides line up with TRBD2. Trimming at V came to 6 bases and at J to 1 base, leaving 7 bases not matched to a gene. The germline V gene encodes CDR1 MNHEY and CDR2 SVGEGT. The length of the CDR3 is 15 residues. The CDR3 protein is CASRATTSGQETQYF. CDR3 nucleotides: TGTGCCAGCAGAGCAACCACTAGCGGCCAAGAGACCCAGTACTTC.

This rearrangement joins TRBV29-1 to TRBJ2-5; D might be TRBD2 (5 bases). The CDR3 sequence is 16 residues long. Trimming took off 4 bases at V and 5 bases at J, with 23 bases between the two ends. Germline V lookup: CDR1 SQVTM, CDR2 ANQGSEA. The CDR3 bases are TGCAGCGTTGTAAGGCTGGCCGGGGTGGCTTTCGAGACCCAGTACTTC. Encoded protein: CSVVRLAGVAFETQYF.

This sequence joins TRBV5-6 and TRBJ2-1, with TRBD2 matching over 11 bases. V lost 2 bases and J lost 8; bases outside the gene matches: 12. This CDR3 contains 17 residues. Per the germline V gene, CDR1 is SGHDT and CDR2 is YYEEEE. The CDR3: CASSFGLAGGSGDEQFF. In DNA, the CDR3 is TGTGCCAGCAGCTTTGGGCTAGCGGGGGGAAGTGGTGATGAGCAGTTCTTC.

The chain links TRBV30 to TRBJ1-2; D is possibly TRBD1 (5 bases). The CDR3 has 12 amino acids. The V and J ends lost 5 bases and 7 bases respectively, with 14 bases between them. The germline V gene encodes CDR1 GTSNPN and CDR2 SVGIG (reference sequence). CDR3 amino acids: CAWHSGGGGYTF. The CDR3, as DNA: TGTGCCTGGCACTCGGGGGGAGGTGGCTACACCTTC.

In its sample, this clonotype was seen a few times. J is TRBJ1-1 and V is TRBV9, with D possibly TRBD1 on 6 matching bases. Trimming removed 3 bases from V and 4 bases from J, with 10 bases in between. CDR1 is SGDLS, CDR2 YYNGEE, per germline. CDR3 size: 13 residues. The CDR3 DNA follows: TGTGCCAGCAGCGCTGGAGGGGGCACTGAAGCTTTCTTT. Its translation: CASSAGGGTEAFF.